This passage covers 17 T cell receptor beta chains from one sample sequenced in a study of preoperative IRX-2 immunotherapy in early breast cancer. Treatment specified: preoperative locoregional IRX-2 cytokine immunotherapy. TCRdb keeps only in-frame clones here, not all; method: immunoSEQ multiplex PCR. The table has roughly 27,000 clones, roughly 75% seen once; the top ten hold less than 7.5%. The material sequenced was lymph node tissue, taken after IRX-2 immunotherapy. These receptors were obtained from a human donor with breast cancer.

The CDR3 region is CASSYPRPGVAQYF. The CDR3 DNA follows: TGTGCCAGCAGTTACCCGCGACCGGGAGTCGCCCAGTACTTC. The chain is built from TRBV6-8 and TRBJ2-5; a possible D gene is TRBD2 (6 bases). The CDR3 has 14 amino acids. V lost 2 bases and J 9 bases, leaving 16 bases between the germline ends. In germline, CDR1 is MNHGY, CDR2 SAAAGT.

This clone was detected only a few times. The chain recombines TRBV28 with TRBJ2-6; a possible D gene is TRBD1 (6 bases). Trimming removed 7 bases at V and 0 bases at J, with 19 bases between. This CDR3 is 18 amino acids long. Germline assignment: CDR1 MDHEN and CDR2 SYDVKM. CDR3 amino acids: CASTSPAGANSGANVLTF. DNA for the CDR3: TGTGCCAGCACCTCCCCAGCAGGGGCGAACTCTGGGGCCAACGTCCTGACTTTC.

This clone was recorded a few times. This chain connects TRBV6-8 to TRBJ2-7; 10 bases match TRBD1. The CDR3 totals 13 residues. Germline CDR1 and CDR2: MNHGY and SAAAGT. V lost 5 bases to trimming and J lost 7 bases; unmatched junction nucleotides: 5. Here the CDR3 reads CASSRQGAGEQYF. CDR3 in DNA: TGTGCCAGCAGTCGACAGGGGGCAGGAGAGCAGTACTTC.

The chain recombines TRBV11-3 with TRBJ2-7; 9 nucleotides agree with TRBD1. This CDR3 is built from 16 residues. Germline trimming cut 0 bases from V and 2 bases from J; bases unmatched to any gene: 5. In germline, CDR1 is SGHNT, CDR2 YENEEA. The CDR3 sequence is CASSLDLTGGAYEQYF. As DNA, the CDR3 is TGTGCCAGCAGCTTAGACTTGACAGGGGGGGCCTACGAGCAGTACTTC.

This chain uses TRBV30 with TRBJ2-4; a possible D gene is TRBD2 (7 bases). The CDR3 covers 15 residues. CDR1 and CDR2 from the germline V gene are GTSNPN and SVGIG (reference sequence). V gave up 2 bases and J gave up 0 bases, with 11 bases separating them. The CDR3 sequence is CAWSTGGAAKNIQYF. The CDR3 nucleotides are TGTGCCTGGAGTACGGGGGGCGCAGCCAAAAACATTCAGTACTTC.

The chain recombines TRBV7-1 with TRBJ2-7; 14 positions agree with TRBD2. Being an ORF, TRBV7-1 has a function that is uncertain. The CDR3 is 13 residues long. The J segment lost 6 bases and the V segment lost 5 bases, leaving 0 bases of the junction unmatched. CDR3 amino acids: CASSGTSGSEQYF. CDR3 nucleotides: TGTGCCAGCAGCGGGACTAGCGGGAGCGAGCAGTACTTC.

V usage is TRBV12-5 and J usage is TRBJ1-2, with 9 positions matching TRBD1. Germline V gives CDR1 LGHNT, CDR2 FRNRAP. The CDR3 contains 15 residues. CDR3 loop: CASTPGTGFNYGYTF. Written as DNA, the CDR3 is TGTGCCAGCACTCCCGGGACAGGGTTTAACTATGGCTACACCTTC.

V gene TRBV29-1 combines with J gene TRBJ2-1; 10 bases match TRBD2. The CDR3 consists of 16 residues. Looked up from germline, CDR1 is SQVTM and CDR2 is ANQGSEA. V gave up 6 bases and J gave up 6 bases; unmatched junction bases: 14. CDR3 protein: CSVTAPSGRVGNEQFF. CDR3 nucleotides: TGCAGCGTCACCGCCCCCAGCGGGAGGGTAGGCAATGAGCAGTTCTTC.

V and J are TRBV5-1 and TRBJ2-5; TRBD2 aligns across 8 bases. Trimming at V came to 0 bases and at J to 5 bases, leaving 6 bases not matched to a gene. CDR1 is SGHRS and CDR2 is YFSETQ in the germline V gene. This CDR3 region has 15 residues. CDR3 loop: CASSLEREMSETQYF. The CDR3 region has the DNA TGCGCCAGCAGCTTGGAGCGGGAGATGTCGGAGACCCAGTACTTC.

The CDR3, as DNA: TGTGCCAGCAGCTCCCGACTGGATACGACCGGGGAGCTGTTTTTT. It translates to CASSSRLDTTGELFF. This sequence joins TRBV9 and TRBJ2-2; no definite D call. V gave up 4 bases and J gave up 5 bases, with 15 bases separating them. CDR1 and CDR2 from the germline V gene are SGDLS and YYNGEE. This CDR3 region has 15 residues.

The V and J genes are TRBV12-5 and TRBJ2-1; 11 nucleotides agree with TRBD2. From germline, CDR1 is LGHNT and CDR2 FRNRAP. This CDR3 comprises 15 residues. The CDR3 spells CASTPGLADYNEQFF. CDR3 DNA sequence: TGTGCCAGCACCCCGGGACTAGCGGACTACAATGAGCAGTTCTTC.

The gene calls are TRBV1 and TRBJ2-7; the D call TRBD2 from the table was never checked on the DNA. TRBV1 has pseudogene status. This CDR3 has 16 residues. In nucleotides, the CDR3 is TGCGCCAGCAGCCAAGGGAAAGCGGGAGATGCATACGAGCAGTACTTC. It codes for CASSQGKAGDAYEQYF.

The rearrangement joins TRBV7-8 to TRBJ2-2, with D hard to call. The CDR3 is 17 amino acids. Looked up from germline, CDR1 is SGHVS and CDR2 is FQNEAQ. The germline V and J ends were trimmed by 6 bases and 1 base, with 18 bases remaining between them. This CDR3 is CASRNGRVKRNTGELFF. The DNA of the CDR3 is TGTGCCAGCAGGAACGGACGGGTGAAACGGAACACCGGGGAGCTGTTTTTT.

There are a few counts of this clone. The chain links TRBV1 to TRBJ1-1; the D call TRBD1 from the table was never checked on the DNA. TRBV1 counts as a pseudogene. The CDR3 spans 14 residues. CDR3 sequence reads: CASSQGAGGTEAFF. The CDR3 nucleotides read TGCGCCAGCAGCCAAGGGGCAGGGGGCACTGAAGCTTTCTTT.

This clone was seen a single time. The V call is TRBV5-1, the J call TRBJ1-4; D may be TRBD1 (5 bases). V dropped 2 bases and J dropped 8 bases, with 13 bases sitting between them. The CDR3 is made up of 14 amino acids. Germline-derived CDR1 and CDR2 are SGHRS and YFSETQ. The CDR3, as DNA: TGCGCCAGCAGCTTTTCCGGGACGGACGAAAAACTGTTTTTT. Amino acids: CASSFSGTDEKLFF.

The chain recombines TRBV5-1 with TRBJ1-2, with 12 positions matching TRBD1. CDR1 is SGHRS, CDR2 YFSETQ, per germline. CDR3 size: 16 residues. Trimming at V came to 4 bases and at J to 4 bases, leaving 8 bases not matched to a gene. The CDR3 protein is CASSTPGTGGGYGYTF. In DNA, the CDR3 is TGCGCCAGCAGCACTCCCGGGACAGGGGGCGGCTATGGCTACACCTTC.

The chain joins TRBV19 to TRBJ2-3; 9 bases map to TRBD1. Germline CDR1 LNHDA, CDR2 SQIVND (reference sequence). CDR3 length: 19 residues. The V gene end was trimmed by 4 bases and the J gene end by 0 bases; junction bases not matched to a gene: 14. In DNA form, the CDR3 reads TGTGCCAGTAGTACCAAAGGAACCGGGACAGGGTCTAGCACAGATACGCAGTATTTT. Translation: CASSTKGTGTGSSTDTQYF. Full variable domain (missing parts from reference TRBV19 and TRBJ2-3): DGGITQSPKYLFRKEGQNVTLSCEQNLNHDAMYWYRQDPGQGLRLIYYSQIVNDFQKGDIAEGYSVSREKKESFPLTVTSAQKNPTAFYLCASSTKGTGTGSSTDTQYFGPGTRLTVL.